A selection of T cell receptor beta chains follows, all from one sample in a study of T cells in Graves' hyperthyroidism and ophthalmopathy. TCRdb called the multiplex PCR reads again in MiXCR, with one record for every CDR3 protein. The sample lists about 710,000 distinct CDR3 sequences, about 17% occurring once. The specimen was blood. Source of these receptors: a man in his late teens or twenties with Graves' hyperthyroidism. CDR3s include the opening cysteine and the closing phenylalanine or tryptophan. A D gene is named only where the DNA matches it firmly. Expanded clones get a size class; other rows say once, few or many, or leave the size out.

v_call	j_call	d_call	clone_size	cdr3_nt	cdr3_aa
TRBV20-1	TRBJ2-7	NA	many	TGCAGTGCTAGAAGCGGGTACGAGCAGTACTTC	CSARSGYEQYF
TRBV3-1	TRBJ1-4	NA	many	TGTGCCAGCAGCGCAACAGGGATCAGTGAAAAACTGTTTTTT	CASSATGISEKLFF
TRBV20-1	TRBJ1-2	NA	NA	TGCAGTGCGTCCCGACAGTTCTATGGCTACACCTTC	CSASRQFYGYTF
TRBV7-9	TRBJ1-2	TRBD1	NA	TGTGCCAGCAGCGGACCGGGACAGGGAGGCTATGGCTACACCTTC	CASSGPGQGGYGYTF
TRBV3-1	TRBJ2-7	NA	NA	TGTGCCAGCAGCCAAGATCCCGACAGTACCTACGAGCAGTACTTC	CASSQDPDSTYEQYF
TRBV5-5	TRBJ2-1	TRBD1	few	TGTGCCAGCAGCCAGACAGGGTATGAGCAGTTCTTC	CASSQTGYEQFF
TRBV29-1	TRBJ1-1	TRBD1	few	TGCAGCGCTGAGAGGACAGGGGGGACTGAAGCTTTCTTT	CSAERTGGTEAFF
TRBV28	TRBJ2-4	NA	many	TGTGCCACCACCCGGCGACACCAAAACATTCAGTACTTC	CATTRRHQNIQYF
TRBV30	TRBJ1-6	NA	few	TGTGCCTGCAGGAACAGGGTGGATTCACCCCTCCACTTT	CACRNRVDSPLHF
TRBV2	TRBJ1-5	NA	NA	TGTGCCAGCAGCGGGTATGGGGCGCGCTCTCAGCCCCAGCATTTT	CASSGYGARSQPQHF
TRBV2	TRBJ2-7	TRBD2	many	TGTGCCAGCAGTGTCGGCCGGGACTACTCCTACGAGCAGTACTTC	CASSVGRDYSYEQYF
TRBV28	TRBJ2-7	NA	many	TGTGCCAGCAGTCGAAGACTTGAGCAGTACTTC	CASSRRLEQYF
TRBV7-9	TRBJ2-4	TRBD2	NA	TGTGCCAGCAGTTTGACTAGCGGAAACATTCAGTACTTC	CASSLTSGNIQYF
TRBV9	TRBJ2-7	NA	few	TGTGCCAGCAGCCCGAGGTACGGTCCCTACGAGCAGTACTTC	CASSPRYGPYEQYF
TRBV2	TRBJ2-7	NA	few	TGTGCCAGCAGTGTAATACGGAGTGGCGAGCAGTACTTC	CASSVIRSGEQYF
TRBV27	TRBJ1-2	TRBD1	NA	TGTGCCAGCAGTTTAGGACAGGATAACTATGGCTACACCTTC	CASSLGQDNYGYTF
TRBV6-5	TRBJ1-3	NA	NA	TGTGCCAGCAGTTACGAACATGGTGGAAACACCATATATTTT	CASSYEHGGNTIYF
TRBV18	TRBJ2-2	TRBD1	many	TGTGCCAGCTCACCTAACAGGGGAGATACCGGGGAGCTGTTTTTT	CASSPNRGDTGELFF
TRBV5-8	TRBJ2-1	NA	NA	TGTGCCAGCAGCTGTAGGGGGAGCAAGGCCGAGCAGTTCTTC	CASSCRGSKAEQFF
TRBV19	TRBJ2-7	TRBD1	few	TGTGCCAGTAACTGGGGACAGGCAGGTGACGAGCAGTACTTC	CASNWGQAGDEQYF
TRBV19	TRBJ2-7	NA	many	TGTGCCAGTAGTTTAAGCGCATTCATCTACGAGCAGTACTTC	CASSLSAFIYEQYF